Presented here are 8 T cell receptor beta chains from one specimen sequenced in a study of T cells in Graves' hyperthyroidism and ophthalmopathy. The TCR beta CDR3 regions underwent amplification using RNA transcripts as the source. Initially, a first-round RT-PCR of the TCR CDR3 employed the HTBI primer set. MiXCR was run by TCRdb on the multiplex PCR reads, yielding one entry per CDR3 protein. The profile shows 500,000 to 650,000 distinct CDR3 sequences, approximately 17% of them singletons. The sample was blood. Source of these receptors: a woman aged 18-29 years with Graves' ophthalmopathy.

The sample holds a few counts of this clonotype. The rearrangement joins TRBV4-3 to TRBJ1-5; no firm D call. This CDR3 has 13 residues. Trimming removed 0 bases at V and 4 bases at J, with 4 bases between. In germline, CDR1 is LGHNA, CDR2 YSLEER. The DNA for the CDR3 is TGCGCCAGCAGCCAAGATATAAATCAGCCCCAGCATTTT. It yields the protein CASSQDINQPQHF.

This clonotype has at least ten counts. The genes are TRBV7-3 and TRBJ2-3; the match to TRBD2 covers 9 bases. Germline V CDR1 and CDR2: SGHTA, FQGTGA. With 1 base clipped from V and 3 bases from J, the junction kept 5 bases outside the gene matches. The CDR3 covers 16 residues. This chain's CDR3 is CASSLIRGGATDTQYF. CDR3 in DNA: TGTGCCAGCAGCTTAATACGCGGGGGGGCTACAGATACGCAGTATTTT.

There are many counts of this clonotype. The chain employs TRBV20-1 and TRBJ2-1; D gene uncertain. Trimming took 3 bases from V and 2 from J, leaving 11 bases between them. The germline V gene has CDR1 DFQATT and CDR2 SNEGSKA (reference sequence). There are 14 residues in the CDR3. The chain's CDR3 is CSASRYLTYNEQFF. DNA for the CDR3: TGCAGTGCTAGCAGGTACCTGACCTACAATGAGCAGTTCTTC.

This clonotype has at least ten counts. V usage is TRBV11-2 and J usage is TRBJ1-4; D unclear. The CDR3 is 13 residues long. V dropped 2 bases and J dropped 8 bases, with 9 bases sitting between them. Per the germline V gene, CDR1 is SGHAT and CDR2 is FQNNGV. This CDR3 is CASSLWMTEKLFF. In DNA, the CDR3 is TGTGCCAGCAGCTTATGGATGACAGAAAAACTGTTTTTT.

This clonotype was seen more than once but under ten times. The chain combines TRBV12-3 or TRBV12-4 with TRBJ2-2, with unresolved D. The CDR3 totals 14 residues. The V gene lost 6 bases and the J gene lost 4 bases, with 12 bases spanning the gap. This chain's CDR3 is CASRAQYGTGELFF. The CDR3 nucleotides read TGTGCCAGCAGAGCACAGTACGGCACCGGGGAGCTGTTTTTT.

This clonotype was counted at least ten times. The chain carries TRBV29-1 and TRBJ1-1; tentatively, D is TRBD1 (6 bases). Trimming left V 6 bases short and J 3 bases short, with 23 bases between. There are 16 residues in the CDR3. The V gene's germline CDR1 is SQVTM and CDR2 ANQGSEA. This CDR3 reads CSVGSLQGLGYTEAFF. CDR3 sequence (DNA): TGCAGCGTAGGCAGCCTACAGGGATTGGGGTACACTGAAGCTTTCTTT. Supplemented by reference TRBV29-1 and TRBJ1-1, the full variable domain reads SAVISQKPSRDICQRGTSLTIQCQVDSQVTMMFWYRQQPGQSLTLIATANQGSEATYESGFVIDKFPISRPNLTFSTLTVSNMSPEDSSIYLCSVGSLQGLGYTEAFFGQGTRLTVV.

This clonotype was found many times. The chain joins TRBV28 to TRBJ2-7; 8 nucleotides align to TRBD1. Germline V gene sequence: CDR1 MDHEN, CDR2 SYDVKM. V dropped 6 bases and J dropped 4; count of bases not matched to a gene: 11. This CDR3 has 15 residues. The CDR3 DNA reads TGTGCCAGCAGCCCAACAGGGGGAGAGCTTTACGAGCAGTACTTC. Encoded protein: CASSPTGGELYEQYF.

The chain is built from TRBV6-1 and TRBJ2-3; 7 nucleotides align to TRBD1. Per the germline V gene, CDR1 is MNHNS and CDR2 is SASEGT. The CDR3 runs to 15 residues. V shed 5 bases, J shed 7 bases, and the junction held 12 bases outside the gene matches. CDR3: CASSRDREGIHTQYF. The CDR3 nucleotides read TGTGCCAGCAGTAGGGACAGAGAAGGGATCCATACGCAGTATTTT.